The present T cell receptor (beta chain) was sequenced within a study of cytomegalovirus exposure and HLA in healthy donors. There are 15 residues in the CDR3. From germline, CDR1 is MDHEN and CDR2 SYDVKM. The V gene lost 7 bases and the J gene lost 4 bases, with 16 bases spanning the gap. This table comes from immunoSEQ multiplex PCR, and its TCRdb copy is limited to in-frame clones, with some not included. This sample has 120,000 or so clones, with less than 90% found just once. Sample: PBMCs. The receptor comes from a man aged 18-30 years in good health and CMV-seropositive. The chain carries TRBV28 and TRBJ2-2; weak D call: TRBD2 (7 bases). CDR3 region: CASTRGGGPTGELFF. CDR3 coding DNA: TGTGCCAGCACCCGGGGAGGGGGGCCCACCGGGGAGCTGTTTTTT.